One sample yielded the 9 T cell receptor beta chains listed below, sequenced in a study of blood T cell repertoires in COVID-19. Clones were sequenced by immunoSEQ multiplex PCR, and TCRdb holds only the in-frame ones, with some missing. Of tens of thousands of clones listed, almost 85% are singletons. The specimen sequenced was peripheral blood. Every receptor here comes from a human donor in a cohort sampled during active COVID-19.

The chain uses TRBV10-3 and TRBJ1-5; 11 positions agree with TRBD1. Germline V gene data show CDR1 as ENHRY and CDR2 as SYGVKD. The V segment lost 8 bases and the J segment 5 bases; nucleotides outside the gene matches: 8. The CDR3 length is 15 residues. The CDR3 protein is CAIRGGTGGDQPQHF. The DNA for the CDR3 is TGTGCCATCCGGGGGGGGACAGGGGGAGATCAGCCCCAGCATTTT.

This clone occurred a few times. The chain is built from TRBV28 and TRBJ2-2; TRBD1 matches at 7 bases. CDR3 size: 16 residues. The V gene end was trimmed by 4 bases and the J gene end by 5 bases; junction bases not matched to a gene: 10. Germline CDR1 is MDHEN and CDR2 is SYDVKM. The CDR3 nucleotides read TGTGCCAGCAGTTCCCGACAGGGTCAGCTTACCGGGGAGCTGTTTTTT. Protein product: CASSSRQGQLTGELFF. Variable domain in full (rest from reference TRBV28 and TRBJ2-2): DVKVTQSSRYLVKRTGEKVFLECVQDMDHENMFWYRQDPGLGLRLIYFSYDVKMKEKGDIPEGYSVSREKKERFSLILESASTNQTSMYLCASSSRQGQLTGELFFGEGSRLTVL.

The chain links TRBV29-1 to TRBJ2-7; D is perhaps TRBD1 (6 bases). Germline V gives CDR1 SQVTM, CDR2 ANQGSEA. The CDR3 sequence is 13 residues long. V was shortened by 1 base and J by 4 bases, with 11 bases between the two germline ends. The CDR3 region has the DNA TGCAGCGTTGAAGGGCAGGGGAAGTACGAGCAGTACTTC. It is translated as CSVEGQGKYEQYF.

V and J are TRBV5-6 and TRBJ2-7; 10 nucleotides match TRBD2. After removal of 4 bases from V and 2 bases from J, the junction contained 12 bases not matched to a gene. CDR3 size: 17 residues. Germline V CDR1 and CDR2: SGHDT, YYEEEE. In DNA form, the CDR3 reads TGTGCCAGCAGCGTACGTAATCCGGGACTAGCGCCCTACGAGCAGTACTTC. Protein: CASSVRNPGLAPYEQYF.

V and J are TRBV7-8 and TRBJ1-4; D not resolved. V was pared by 0 bases and J by 5 bases, with 13 bases between. From germline, CDR1 is SGHVS and CDR2 FQNEAQ. This CDR3 is built from 16 residues. Here the CDR3 reads CASSLAGRGKNEKLFF. CDR3 coding DNA: TGTGCCAGCAGCTTAGCGGGTCGAGGGAAAAATGAAAAACTGTTTTTT.

The chain links TRBV6-1 to TRBJ2-7; D might be TRBD2 (6 bases). The germline gives CDR1 MNHNS, CDR2 SASEGT. The CDR3 sequence is 14 residues long. Trimming took off 2 bases at V and 5 bases at J, with 13 bases between the two ends. DNA for the CDR3: TGTGCCAGCAGTGAACGGGGGACGGACAACGAGCAGTACTTC. Its protein is CASSERGTDNEQYF.

The gene calls are TRBV19 and TRBJ1-5, with D possibly matching TRBD1 (5 bases). The CDR3 length is 15 residues. Germline CDR1 and CDR2: LNHDA and SQIVND (reference sequence). Deletions cut 8 bases from V and 1 base from J, with 15 bases between. The CDR3 is CASGGGLSSNQPQHF. The CDR3 DNA reads TGTGCCAGTGGGGGGGGATTGTCGAGCAATCAGCCCCAGCATTTT.

CDR3 in DNA: TGTGCCAGCAAAGTTGATAGGGAGGGTGACTCCTACAATGAGCAGTTCTTC. It codes for CASKVDREGDSYNEQFF. The chain combines TRBV3-1 (or the pseudogene TRBV3-2) with TRBJ2-1; 7 bases align to TRBD2. CDR1 and CDR2 (germline): LGHDT, YNNKEL (reference sequence). V dropped 7 bases and J dropped 0; count of bases not matched to a gene: 12. This CDR3 contains 17 residues.

This clone was seen a handful of times. The genes are TRBV27 and TRBJ2-2; unclear D gene. Germline V gene lookup returns CDR1 MNHEY and CDR2 SMNVEV (reference sequence). V was pared by 3 bases and J by 4 bases, with 6 bases between. The length of the CDR3 is 13 residues. The CDR3 protein is CASSFAVTGELFF. DNA of the CDR3: TGTGCCAGCAGTTTCGCGGTCACCGGGGAGCTGTTTTTT.